The T cell receptor beta chain described here comes from a study of Ad26.COV2.S vaccination and SARS-CoV-2 variants (dated by TCRdb to 2020 to 2022). The study in broad terms: Donors in the vaccine arm were drawn from COV1001, a phase I-IIa trial of Ad26.COV2.S in healthy adults that was multicentre, randomized, double-blind and placebo-controlled. The specificity and breadth of SARS-CoV-2-reactive T cell receptors after Ad26.COV2.S vaccination were assessed by TCRbeta repertoire sequencing. Trial participants were randomized into five groups of five, in which low-dose or high-dose Ad26.COV2.S was given once or twice, or placebo was given on both occasions. A total of some 30 samples were included in the TCR-sequenced set, comprising around 20 Ad26.COV2.S vaccine recipients, 5 placebo recipients and 8 SARS-CoV-2 convalescent individuals. Dosing of Ad26.COV2.S was intramuscular, at either 5x10^10 or 1x10^11 viral particles, delivered as one shot or as two shots spaced 56 days apart. Blinding of investigators to trial group allocation was maintained during experiments and outcome assessment.

From cysteine to phenylalanine, the CDR3 is 15 amino acids long. Left in the record is the CDR3 DNA by itself, 45 bases read in frame from the first base. V is cut back by 5 bases and J by 4 bases, with 5 bases in the junction unmatched. In the germline V gene (reference sequence), CDR1 corresponds to MNHEY and CDR2 to SMNVEV. About this clone itself: What this receptor recognizes is not known. Base qualities are not at hand, and no much larger clone is one base apart.

The immunoSEQ Assay was the method used to sequence TCRbeta CDR3 regions. After extraction, genomic DNA underwent amplification by bias-controlled multiplex PCR, followed by high-throughput sequencing. The authors processed their data as follows. To quantify the absolute abundance of every unique TCRbeta CDR3 region, sequences were collapsed and filtered. T cell fraction was estimated by normalizing TCRbeta template counts to usable DNA, which was measured by amplifying reference genes present in all nucleated cells. Repertoire TCRs were annotated as SARS-CoV-2-specific by exact matching of V gene, CDR3 amino acid sequence and J gene to a known reactive TCR set. The reference SARS-CoV-2 TCR set came from MIRA and was filtered for enrichment in COVID-19-positive ImmuneCODE repertoires, removing public or cross-reactive TCRs. Using the MIRA antigens, annotated TCRs were further analysed by specific ORF or by position within an ORF. Depth was the summed frequency of annotated unique rearrangements, while breadth was defined as annotated unique rearrangements over total unique productive rearrangements. Two-sided Wilcoxon rank-sum tests were applied when comparing TCR breadth between groups. The table comes from immuneACCESS by way of TCRdb, which keeps in-frame sequences with V and J called. Part of the clones is missing from these tables; in studies checked, under half for an unresolved V gene and the rest for unknown reasons. The V and J calls and the clone size are those of that table, but D and trimming were determined from the DNA. The sample records about 400,000 clones, around 89% of which are singletons. Of the sample, over 1.5% is held by the ten largest clones.

The treatment or condition label for this specimen denotes: around 19 received Ad26.COV2.S at low or high dose, single or two shots; a few received placebo; per-sample allocation not given. For vaccine and placebo recipients, repertoires were sequenced using samples collected on day 63 after the first injection. Cohort 1b enrolled fewer than 30 adults aged 18-55 years at a single site in Boston, USA, between 29 July and 7 August 2020. As a vaccine, Ad26.COV2.S was a replication-incompetent adenovirus type 26 vector that expressed a prefusion-stabilized SARS-CoV-2 spike protein derived from the original Wuhan strain. The research as a whole found: Higher spike-specific TCR breadth was observed in Ad26.COV2.S recipients than in placebo recipients (P = 0.0014). It was noted by the authors that total T cell responses may have been underestimated by the TCR breadth and depth analyses. The study was not powered to compare responses between vaccine doses or regimens. Vaccine and placebo recipients had comparable non-spike TCR breadth, which fits with the vaccine containing only spike. Substantial breadth of spike-specific CD8+ and CD4+ T cell responses was reported after vaccination.

This chain is built from TRBV27 and TRBJ1-6, with 7 bases in between that match TRBD1. Sequences were derived from peripheral blood, sampled in a trial of Ad26.COV2.S vaccine versus placebo. The source is a person aged 18-60 years who received the Ad26.COV2.S COVID-19 vaccine or a placebo. For the CDR3, the sequence is CASSDRQGYNSPLHF. The DNA is TGTGCCAGCAGTGATAGACAGGGTTATAATTCACCCCTCCACTTT.